This T cell receptor (beta chain) was retrieved from a study of cytomegalovirus exposure and HLA in healthy donors. Notes on the study in general: Reportedly, cytomegalovirus status was diagnosed with high sensitivity and specificity. CMV serostatus was the only recorded immune exposure for donors. According to a later analysis, most TCR beta chains associated with CMV appeared HLA-restricted.

PCR involved 60 Vbeta and 13 Jbeta primers. Some clones are missing from TCRdb's copy, which holds only in-frame ones; the method was immunoSEQ multiplex PCR. The sample includes about 150,000 clones, about 83% seen only once; the top ten take approximately 4%. As to this clone: Its antigen is currently unknown.

The specimen was PBMCs. The TCR was taken from a middle-aged woman in good health and CMV-seronegative.

The CDR3 is CASTSSWGEPEAFF. The DNA for the CDR3 is TGTGCCAGCACCTCCAGTTGGGGGGAACCTGAAGCTTTCTTT. The chain recombines TRBV28 with TRBJ1-1; perhaps TRBD1 as D (5 bases). The germline CDR1 and CDR2 sequences are MDHEN and SYDVKM. Trimming stripped 7 bases from V and 6 bases from J, with 18 bases between. The CDR3 is made up of 14 amino acids.